The 21 T cell receptor beta chains reported below all come from one sample, sequenced in a study of shared clonotypes between healthy human individuals. Using immunoSEQ multiplex PCR, the repertoire was profiled, and TCRdb retains in-frame clones only, with some absent. The sample consists of 2 million to 3 million clones, roughly 93% of them appearing once. Sequenced material: naive CD4+ T cells from PBMCs. Subset: CD45RA+ positively selected. Receptor source: a man aged 18-30 years in good health. Some clones in this sample may be carry-over from other donors' samples.

This rearrangement joins TRBV10-3 to TRBJ2-7; 9 bases map to TRBD2. This CDR3 has 17 residues. Germline V lookup: CDR1 ENHRY, CDR2 SYGVKD. After removal of 7 bases from V and 5 bases from J, the junction contained 18 bases not matched to a gene. CDR3 sequence reads: CAIKKRPAGGPPHEQYF. CDR3 DNA sequence: TGTGCCATCAAGAAACGACCCGCGGGAGGGCCGCCTCACGAGCAGTACTTC.

The chain uses TRBV2 and TRBJ2-5; D remains ambiguous. V lost 1 base and J 3 bases, leaving 12 bases between the germline ends. The germline CDR1 and CDR2 sequences are SNHLY and FYNNEI. The CDR3 extends over 15 amino acids. The chain's CDR3 is CASSEEVIGEETQYF. CDR3 bases: TGTGCCAGCAGTGAAGAGGTCATTGGGGAAGAGACCCAGTACTTC.

The chain joins TRBV20-1 to TRBJ2-1, with unresolved D. The CDR3 has 11 amino acids. Trimming removed 2 bases from V and 10 bases from J, with 9 bases in between. The germline CDR1 and CDR2 sequences are DFQATT and SNEGSKA (reference sequence). This CDR3 is CSARMPAEQFF. CDR3 coding DNA: TGCAGTGCTAGAATGCCAGCGGAGCAGTTCTTC.

The J gene is TRBJ2-7, the V gene TRBV18; tentatively, D is TRBD1 (6 bases). There are 14 residues in the CDR3. Trimming took 3 bases from V and 3 from J, leaving 12 bases between them. Germline CDR1 reads KGHSH; CDR2 reads LQKENI. In nucleotides, the CDR3 is TGTGCCAGCTCACCCATCCTACAGGGCTACGAGCAGTACTTC. Amino acids: CASSPILQGYEQYF.

The chain employs TRBV7-9 and TRBJ2-7, with 8 bases matching TRBD2. Germline lookup yields CDR1 SEHNR and CDR2 FQNEAQ (reference sequence). CDR3 length equals 17 residues. Unmatched junction bases numbered 10, after V lost 3 bases and J lost 0 bases. CDR3 nucleotides: TGTGCCAGCAGCTTCCCGTGGGGGAGCGGGAGCTCCTACGAGCAGTACTTC. It yields the protein CASSFPWGSGSSYEQYF.

This chain joins TRBV7-9 and TRBJ1-1; the D gene is possibly TRBD1 (6 bases). Trimming left V 4 bases short and J 2 bases short, with 14 bases between. The CDR3 loop spans 15 amino acids. Germline assignment: CDR1 SEHNR and CDR2 FQNEAQ (reference sequence). The CDR3 loop reads CASSSRGGRNTEAFF. CDR3 coding DNA: TGTGCCAGCAGCTCGAGGGGGGGCAGAAACACTGAAGCTTTCTTT.

The V call is TRBV5-6, the J call TRBJ1-2, with a possible D match to TRBD1 (5 bases). Germline CDR1 SGHDT, CDR2 YYEEEE. The CDR3 runs 16 residues. V was clipped by 2 bases and J by 7 bases, with 21 bases between them. The CDR3 DNA is TGTGCCAGCAGCTTTCGTCAAATAGGGGCCCCAACTGGCTACACCTTC. This codes for CASSFRQIGAPTGYTF.

This rearrangement joins TRBV6-5 to TRBJ2-5; D gene uncertain. V shed 2 bases and J shed 2 bases, with 9 bases lying between them. This CDR3 is 14 amino acids long. Germline CDR1 and CDR2: MNHEY and SVGAGI. CDR3 in amino acids: CASSYTDGQETQYF. The DNA of the CDR3 is TGTGCCAGCAGTTACACCGACGGACAAGAGACCCAGTACTTC.

A note on this clone: The same CDR3 is also encoded by other DNA sequences in this sample. The V and J genes are TRBV7-3 and TRBJ1-1; D call uncertain. Per the germline V gene, CDR1 is SGHTA and CDR2 is FQGTGA. The CDR3 covers 13 residues. The ends were cut back, 5 bases at V and 0 bases at J, with 7 bases in the middle. CDR3 loop: CASSEGLNTEAFF. DNA for the CDR3: TGTGCCAGCAGCGAAGGACTGAACACTGAAGCTTTCTTT.

A word on this clone: Other DNA sequences from this sample encode an identical CDR3 as well. The chain carries TRBV5-6 and TRBJ2-5; D is undetermined. CDR1 SGHDT and CDR2 YYEEEE come from the germline V gene. There are 12 residues in the CDR3. V was shortened by 0 bases and J by 5 bases, with 5 bases between the two germline ends. The CDR3 sequence: CASSLVRETQYF. The CDR3 DNA is TGTGCCAGCAGCTTGGTTCGGGAGACCCAGTACTTC.

This chain uses TRBV5-8 with TRBJ2-7; perhaps TRBD1 as D (5 bases). Trimming pared 2 bases from V and 1 base from J, leaving 19 bases between. This CDR3 comprises 17 residues. Per germline, CDR1 SGHTS and CDR2 YDEGEE. The CDR3 is CASSFPLLAGWSYEQYF. In DNA, the CDR3 is TGTGCCAGCAGCTTCCCCCTTTTGGCAGGGTGGTCCTACGAGCAGTACTTC.

The J gene is TRBJ1-2, the V gene TRBV28; D is uncertain. The CDR3 runs to 13 residues. The V end lost 6 bases, the J end lost 2 bases, and 10 bases lay between the germline ends. CDR1 and CDR2 (germline): MDHEN, SYDVKM. Here the CDR3 reads CASRLDKNYGYTF. As DNA, the CDR3 is TGTGCCAGCAGACTCGACAAGAACTATGGCTACACCTTC.

The CDR3 nucleotides are TGTGCCAGCAGTTTATCAGGGGGATCGCGGGGAAACACCATATATTTT. Residues: CASSLSGGSRGNTIYF. The chain employs TRBV27 and TRBJ1-3; possibly TRBD1 for D (6 bases). The germline gives CDR1 MNHEY, CDR2 SMNVEV (reference sequence). The CDR3 length is 16 residues. The V and J ends lost 0 bases and 4 bases respectively, with 13 bases between them.

This clone was recorded only once. This chain links TRBV9 with TRBJ1-3, with D unclear. Germline CDR1 SGDLS, CDR2 YYNGEE. The V end was cut by 2 bases, the J end by 0 bases, with 12 bases between. This CDR3 comprises 16 residues. As DNA, the CDR3 is TGTGCCAGCAGCGTTACGTCGTTTTACTCTGGAAACACCATATATTTT. The encoded protein is CASSVTSFYSGNTIYF.

The chain uses TRBV7-9 and TRBJ1-2; D gene uncertain. Between the trimmed V and J ends, which lost 5 bases and 1 base, there was a span of 14 bases. This CDR3 region has 15 residues. Germline-derived CDR1 and CDR2 are SEHNR and FQNEAQ (reference sequence). The CDR3 nucleotides read TGTGCCAGCAGCGTGTGGGCCCTCCTTAACTATGGCTACACCTTC. As protein: CASSVWALLNYGYTF.

In regard to this clone: Different DNA sequences within this sample yield the same CDR3. The chain carries TRBV9 and TRBJ2-1; 13 nucleotides line up with TRBD2. Germline CDR1 SGDLS, CDR2 YYNGEE. V shed 0 bases and J 3 bases; nucleotides not matched to a gene: 0. The CDR3 sequence is 16 residues long. CDR3 bases: TGTGCCAGCAGCGTAGGACTAGCGGGGGGCTACAATGAGCAGTTCTTC. Its translation: CASSVGLAGGYNEQFF.

The V gene is TRBV18, the J gene TRBJ1-4; perhaps TRBD1 as D (6 bases). The CDR3 loop spans 18 amino acids. Germline values: CDR1 KGHSH, CDR2 LQKENI. V dropped 3 bases and J dropped 4 bases, with 21 bases sitting between them. CDR3 coding DNA: TGTGCCAGCTCACCCCGACCCGGACAGCAAACCATTAATGAAAAACTGTTTTTT. Amino acids: CASSPRPGQQTINEKLFF.

To note about this clone: Other nucleotide sequences in the sample specify the same CDR3. This chain links TRBV5-1 with TRBJ1-2; 10 bases agree with TRBD1. Losses at the gene ends were 3 bases for V and 0 bases for J; bases not matched to a gene: 2. The CDR3 runs 15 residues. Germline V lookup: CDR1 SGHRS, CDR2 YFSETQ. In DNA form, the CDR3 reads TGCGCCAGCAGCTCCGGACAGGGGGCTAACTATGGCTACACCTTC. It translates to CASSSGQGANYGYTF.

The chain joins TRBV7-9 to TRBJ2-1; 10 bases map to TRBD2. Germline CDR1 SEHNR, CDR2 FQNEAQ (reference sequence). Losses at the gene ends were 5 bases for V and 7 bases for J; bases not matched to a gene: 8. This CDR3 has 15 residues. In nucleotides, the CDR3 is TGTGCCAGCAGCCCGGGACTAGCGATCGGGAATGAGCAGTTCTTC. This gives the protein CASSPGLAIGNEQFF.

The V gene is TRBV5-1, the J gene TRBJ2-1; 12 bases align to TRBD2. Trimming removed 0 bases from V and 8 bases from J; junction bases left unmatched: 3. Germline V CDR1 and CDR2: SGHRS, YFSETQ. The CDR3 is 15 amino acids. Written as DNA, the CDR3 is TGCGCCAGCAGCTTGGGGACTAGCGGGAACCATGAGCAGTTCTTC. It translates to CASSLGTSGNHEQFF.

V usage is TRBV10-3 and J usage is TRBJ1-3; 7 nucleotides match TRBD1. J was trimmed by 11 bases and V by 8 bases; bases with no gene match: 15. This CDR3 has 14 residues. Germline V gives CDR1 ENHRY, CDR2 SYGVKD. The CDR3 DNA reads TGTGCCATCGGAGGAGGGGGCGTGTCTGGGGCCATATATTTT. It specifies CAIGGGGVSGAIYF.